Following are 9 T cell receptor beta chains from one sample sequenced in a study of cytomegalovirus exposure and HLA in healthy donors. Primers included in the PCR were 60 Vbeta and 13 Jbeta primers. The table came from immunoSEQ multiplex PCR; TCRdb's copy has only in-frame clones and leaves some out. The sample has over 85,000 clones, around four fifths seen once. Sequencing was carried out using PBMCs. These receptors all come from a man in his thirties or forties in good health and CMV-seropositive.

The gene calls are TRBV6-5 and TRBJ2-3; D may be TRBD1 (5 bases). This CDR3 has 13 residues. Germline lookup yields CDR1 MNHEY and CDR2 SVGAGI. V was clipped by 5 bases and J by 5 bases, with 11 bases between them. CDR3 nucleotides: TGTGCCAGCAGTGAGAAGGGGAAAGATACGCAGTATTTT. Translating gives CASSEKGKDTQYF.

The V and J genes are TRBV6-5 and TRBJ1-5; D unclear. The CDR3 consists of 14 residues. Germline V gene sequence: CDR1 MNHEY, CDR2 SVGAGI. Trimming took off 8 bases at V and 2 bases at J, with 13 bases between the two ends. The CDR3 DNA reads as TGTGCCAGCTCGGGTGGTCGCGGCAATCAGCCCCAGCATTTT. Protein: CASSGGRGNQPQHF.

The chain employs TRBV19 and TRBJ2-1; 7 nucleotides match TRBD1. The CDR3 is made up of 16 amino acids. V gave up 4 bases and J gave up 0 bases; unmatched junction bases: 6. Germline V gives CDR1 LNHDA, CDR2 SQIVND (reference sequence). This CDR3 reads CASSTTGVFSYNEQFF. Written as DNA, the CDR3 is TGTGCCAGTAGTACTACAGGGGTCTTCTCCTACAATGAGCAGTTCTTC.

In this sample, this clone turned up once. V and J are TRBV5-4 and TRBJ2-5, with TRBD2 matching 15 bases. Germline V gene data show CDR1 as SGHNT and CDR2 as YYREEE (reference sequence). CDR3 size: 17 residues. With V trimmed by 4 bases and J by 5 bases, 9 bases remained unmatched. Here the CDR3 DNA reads TGTGCCAGCAGCAGCGGACTAGCGGGGGGGCCGTGGGAGACCCAGTACTTC. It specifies CASSSGLAGGPWETQYF. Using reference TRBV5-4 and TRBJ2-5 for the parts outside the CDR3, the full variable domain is ETGVTQSPTHLIKTRGQQVTLRCSSQSGHNTVSWYQQALGQGPQFIFQYYREEENGRGNFPPRFSGLQFPNYSSELNVNALELDDSALYLCASSSGLAGGPWETQYFGPGTRLLVL.

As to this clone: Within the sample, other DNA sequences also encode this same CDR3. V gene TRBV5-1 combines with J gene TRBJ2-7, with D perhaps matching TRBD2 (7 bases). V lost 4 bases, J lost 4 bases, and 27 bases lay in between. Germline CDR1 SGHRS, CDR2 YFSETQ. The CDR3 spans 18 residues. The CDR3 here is CASSQTSGGAGLGYEQYF. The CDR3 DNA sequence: TGCGCCAGCAGCCAGACTAGTGGGGGGGCCGGGTTAGGGTACGAGCAGTACTTC.

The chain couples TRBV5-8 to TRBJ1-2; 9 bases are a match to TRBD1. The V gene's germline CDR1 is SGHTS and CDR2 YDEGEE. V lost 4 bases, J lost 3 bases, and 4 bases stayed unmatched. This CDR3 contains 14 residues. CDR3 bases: TGTGCCAGCAGCGGGGGACAGGGCTACTATGGCTACACCTTC. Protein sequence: CASSGGQGYYGYTF.

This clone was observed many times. CDR3 protein: CASSKDRGGYTDTQYF. The CDR3 DNA reads as TGTGCCAGCAGCAAAGACAGAGGTGGATACACAGATACGCAGTATTTT. V is TRBV5-6 and J is TRBJ2-3, with D possibly matching TRBD1 (5 bases). This CDR3 region has 16 residues. Germline CDR1 SGHDT, CDR2 YYEEEE. Trimming left V 4 bases short and J 2 bases short, with 17 bases between.

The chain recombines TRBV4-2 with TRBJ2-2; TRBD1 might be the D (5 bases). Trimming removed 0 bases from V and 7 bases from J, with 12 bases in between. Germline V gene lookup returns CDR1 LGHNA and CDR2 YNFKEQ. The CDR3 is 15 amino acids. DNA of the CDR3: TGTGCCAGCAGCCAAGAAGACAGATTGAACGGGGAGCTGTTTTTT. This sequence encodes CASSQEDRLNGELFF.

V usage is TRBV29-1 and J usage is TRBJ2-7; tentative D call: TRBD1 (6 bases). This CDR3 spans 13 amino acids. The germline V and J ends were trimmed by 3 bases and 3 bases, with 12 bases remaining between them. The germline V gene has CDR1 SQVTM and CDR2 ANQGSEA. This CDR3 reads CSVESEGDYEQYF. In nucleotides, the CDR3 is TGCAGCGTTGAGTCCGAGGGGGACTACGAGCAGTACTTC.